This T cell receptor (beta chain) was retrieved from a study of T cell repertoires in cytomegalovirus infection. Study conclusions and caveats: Public TCR beta family frequency separated CMV-and-HLA carriers, including in an independent cohort.

In its sample, this clonotype was seen a few times. Its antigen is currently unknown. Trimming took 0 bases from V and 4 from J; bases not matched to a gene: 0. Germline V gene data show CDR1 as SGHRS and CDR2 as YFSETQ. This CDR3 comprises 14 residues. MiXCR, run by TCRdb on the reads, gives a single entry per CDR3 protein. The data contain a few hundred thousand distinct CDR3 sequences, about 27% of them singletons. This receptor was obtained from a human donor in good health (CMV status not recorded). Some clones in this sample may be carry-over from other donors' samples. The specimen comprised cultured PBMCs, sampled from culture after CMV antigen stimulation. The chain employs TRBV5-1 and TRBJ1-3, with TRBD1 matching 8 bases. CDR3 region: CASSLGQGGNTIYF. CDR3 DNA sequence: TGCGCCAGCAGCTTGGGACAGGGGGGAAACACCATATATTTT.